This section outlines one T cell receptor beta chain sequence together with its context. The sample belongs to a study of Ad26.COV2.S vaccination and SARS-CoV-2 variants. Repertoires were generated with immunoSEQ multiplex PCR, while TCRdb's copy carries only in-frame clones and drops some. The sample carries some 520,000 clones, around 88% recorded once. The sample's treatment: around 19 received Ad26.COV2.S at low or high dose, single or two shots; about 5 received placebo; per-sample allocation not given. Sampling occurred on day 63 after the first vaccine or placebo injection. V was pared by 2 bases and J by 8 bases, with 14 bases between. The CDR3 extends over 14 amino acids. The germline V gene has CDR1 MNHEY and CDR2 SMNVEV (reference sequence).

Sequencing used peripheral blood, obtained in a trial of Ad26.COV2.S vaccine versus placebo. The V call is TRBV27, the J call TRBJ2-3; D possibly corresponds to TRBD1 (6 bases). The TCR comes from a person aged 18-60 years who received the Ad26.COV2.S COVID-19 vaccine or a placebo. CDR3 loop: CASSLGQLTGTQYF. The CDR3 bases are TGTGCCAGCAGTTTAGGACAGCTAACTGGTACGCAGTATTTT.